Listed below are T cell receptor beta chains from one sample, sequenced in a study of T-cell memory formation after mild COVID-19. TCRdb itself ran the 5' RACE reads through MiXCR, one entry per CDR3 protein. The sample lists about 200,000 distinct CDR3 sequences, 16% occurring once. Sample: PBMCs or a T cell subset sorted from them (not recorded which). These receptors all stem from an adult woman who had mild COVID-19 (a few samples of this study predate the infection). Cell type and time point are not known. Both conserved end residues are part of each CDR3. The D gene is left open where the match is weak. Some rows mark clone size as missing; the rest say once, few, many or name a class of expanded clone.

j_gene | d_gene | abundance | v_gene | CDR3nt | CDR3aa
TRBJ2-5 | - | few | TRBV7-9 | TGTGCCAGCAGCTTAGGCCGCGGGGCAGGGAAGTCGGAGACCCAGTACTTC | CASSLGRGAGKSETQYF
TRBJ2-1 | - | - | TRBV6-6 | TGTGCCAGCAGAGAGAGTAGCGGCAATGAGCAGTTCTTC | CASRESSGNEQFF
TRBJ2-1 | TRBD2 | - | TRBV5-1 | TGCGCCAGCAGCTTGGCCTGGACTAGCGGGGGGCTGAACAATGAGCAGTTCTTC | CASSLAWTSGGLNNEQFF
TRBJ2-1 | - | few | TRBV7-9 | TGTGCCAGCAGCTCTTCGGGTCACCGGAATGAGCAGTTCTTC | CASSSSGHRNEQFF
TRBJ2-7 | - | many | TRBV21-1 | TGTGCCAGCAGCAGGGAACAGGGGGCGAGCCCCTACGAGCAGTACTTC | CASSREQGASPYEQYF
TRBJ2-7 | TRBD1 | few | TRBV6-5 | TGTGCCAGCAGCTACCGAACCGGGACAGGGGGATACGAGCAGTACTTC | CASSYRTGTGGYEQYF
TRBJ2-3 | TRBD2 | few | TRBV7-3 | TGTGCCAGCAGCCACTATCCGGGACTAGCGGATAGGTCAGATACGCAGTATTTT | CASSHYPGLADRSDTQYF
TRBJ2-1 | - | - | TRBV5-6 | TGTGCCAGCAGCTTGGCTTCCGGACAGATCTACAATGAGCAGTTCTTC | CASSLASGQIYNEQFF
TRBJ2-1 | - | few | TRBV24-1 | TGTGCCACCAGTGACCCGGGCAAGGGGGGGAGCTACAATGAGCAGTTCTTC | CATSDPGKGGSYNEQFF
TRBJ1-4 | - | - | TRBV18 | TGTGCCAGCTCACCACTCCAGGGTGCAACTAATGAAAAACTGTTTTTT | CASSPLQGATNEKLFF
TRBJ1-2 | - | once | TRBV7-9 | TGTGCCAGCAGCGCATACATGGACTATGGCTACACCTTC | CASSAYMDYGYTF
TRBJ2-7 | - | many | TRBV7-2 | TGTGCCAGCAGCCCGTCGGGTGGCTACGAGCAGTACTTC | CASSPSGGYEQYF
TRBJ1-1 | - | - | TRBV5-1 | TGCGCCAGCAGCTTTGAGGCCATGAACACTGAAGCTTTCTTT | CASSFEAMNTEAFF
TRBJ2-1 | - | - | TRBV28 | TGTGCCAGCAGTTTAACTAACAACAATGAGCAGTTCTTC | CASSLTNNNEQFF
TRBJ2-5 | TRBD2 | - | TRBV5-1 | TGCGCCAGCAGCTTGGAAGCGGGAGGGATAGAGACCCAGTACTTC | CASSLEAGGIETQYF
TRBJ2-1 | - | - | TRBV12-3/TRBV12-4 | TGTGCCAGCACCTCAAGGGAGTCCTACAATGAGCAGTTCTTC | CASTSRESYNEQFF
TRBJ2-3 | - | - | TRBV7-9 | TGTGCCAGCAGCTTCCAGGGGGGGCCAGATACGCAGTATTTT | CASSFQGGPDTQYF
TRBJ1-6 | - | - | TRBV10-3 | TGTGCCATCAGTGAGTCGCCGAGGAGCTCCTATAATTCACCCCTCCACTTT | CAISESPRSSYNSPLHF
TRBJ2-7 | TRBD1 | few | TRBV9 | TGTGCCAGCAGCGCCGGACCGGGACAGGCCTACGAGCAGTACTTC | CASSAGPGQAYEQYF
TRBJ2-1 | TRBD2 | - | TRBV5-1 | TGCGCCAGCAGCTTCGGGGGGGCCTCCTACAATGAGCAGTTCTTC | CASSFGGASYNEQFF
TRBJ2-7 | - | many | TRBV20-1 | TGCAGTGCTAGACAGTCAGGGGCTACCTACGAGCAGTACTTC | CSARQSGATYEQYF
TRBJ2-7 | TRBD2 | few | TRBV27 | TGTGCCAGCAAGAGAAGGACTAGCGGGACGTACGAGCAGTACTTC | CASKRRTSGTYEQYF
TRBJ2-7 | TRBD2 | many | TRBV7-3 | TGTGCCAGCAGCTTAAGCGGGGGCTCCTACGAGCAGTACTTC | CASSLSGGSYEQYF
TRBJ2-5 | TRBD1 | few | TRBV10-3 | TGTGCCATCAGCTTCGGGACAGGGGCATGGGGGGAGACCCAGTACTTC | CAISFGTGAWGETQYF
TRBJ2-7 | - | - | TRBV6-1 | TGTGCCAGCAGATCGGTTGACGAGCAGTACTTC | CASRSVDEQYF
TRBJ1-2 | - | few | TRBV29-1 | TGCAGCGTTTCCCGACAGGCCGGAAACAAGAATGGCTACACCTTC | CSVSRQAGNKNGYTF
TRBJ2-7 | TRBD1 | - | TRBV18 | TGTGCCAGCGGCAAGGGACAGGGATTCTACGAGCAGTACTTC | CASGKGQGFYEQYF
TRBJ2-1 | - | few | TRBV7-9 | TGTGCCGGGGGGTTCTCCTACAATGAGCAGTTCTTC | CAGGFSYNEQFF
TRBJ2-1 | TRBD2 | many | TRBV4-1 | TGCGCCAGCAGCCAAGATACGAGGGGACGACTAGCGCGTGAGCAGTTCTTC | CASSQDTRGRLAREQFF
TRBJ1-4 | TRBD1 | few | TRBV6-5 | TGTGCCAGCAGCACGGACAGGGGCGTTGAAAAACTGTTTTTT | CASSTDRGVEKLFF
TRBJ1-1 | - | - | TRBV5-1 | TGCGCCAGCAGCTCGCTCGATACTGAAGCTTTCTTT | CASSSLDTEAFF
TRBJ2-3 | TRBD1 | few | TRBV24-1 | TGTGCCACCAGTGATACGGACAGGGCTCCCACAGATACGCAGTATTTT | CATSDTDRAPTDTQYF
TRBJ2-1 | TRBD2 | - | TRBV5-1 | TGCGCCAGCAATGTGGCGGGGGGGTACAATGAGCAGTTCTTC | CASNVAGGYNEQFF
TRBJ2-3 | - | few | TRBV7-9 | TGTGCCAGCAGTCAAGCGCGGGGAGATACGCAGTATTTT | CASSQARGDTQYF
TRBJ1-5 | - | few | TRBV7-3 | TGTGCCAGCAGCTTATTGGGGGCGAGCAATCAGCCCCAGCATTTT | CASSLLGASNQPQHF
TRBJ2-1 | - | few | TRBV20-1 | TGCAGTGCTAGAGATGGAAGGGGCAGGGAGCAGTTCTTC | CSARDGRGREQFF
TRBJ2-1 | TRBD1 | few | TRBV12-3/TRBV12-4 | TGTGCCAGCAGTCGAACAGGGGTTAGGGTATACAATGAGCAGTTCTTC | CASSRTGVRVYNEQFF
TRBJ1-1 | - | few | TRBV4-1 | TGCGCCAGCAGCCAAGACAGGGTCGGTGAAGCTTTCTTT | CASSQDRVGEAFF
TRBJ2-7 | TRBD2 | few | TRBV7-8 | TGTGCCAGCAGCGCCTCTTACCGCCAGCGGGGGATCTACGAGCAGTACTTC | CASSASYRQRGIYEQYF
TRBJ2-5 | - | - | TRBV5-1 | TGCGCCAGCAGCGGTTTGGGCATTCAAGAGACCCAGTACTTC | CASSGLGIQETQYF
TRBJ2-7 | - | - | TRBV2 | TGTGCCAGCAGCGCGCGGGGCCACTCCTACGAGCAGTACTTC | CASSARGHSYEQYF
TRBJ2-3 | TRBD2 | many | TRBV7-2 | TGTGCCAGCAGTACCACTAGCGGGAGCATAGATACGCAGTATTTT | CASSTTSGSIDTQYF
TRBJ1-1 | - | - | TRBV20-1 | TGCAGTGCTAGAGAGGCTCCTAGCAGGGCTGAAGCTTTCTTT | CSAREAPSRAEAFF
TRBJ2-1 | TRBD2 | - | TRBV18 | TGTGCCAGCTCACCCGGACTAGCGGGAAACAATGAGCAGTTCTTC | CASSPGLAGNNEQFF
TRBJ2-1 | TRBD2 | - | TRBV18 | TGTGCCAGCTCAGGACCTAGCGGGGCCAACCCTGGGGAGCAGTTCTTC | CASSGPSGANPGEQFF
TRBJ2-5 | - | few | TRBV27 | TGTGCCAGCAGTTTAGGTGTGGGCTTGGGGGGTGAGACCCAGTACTTC | CASSLGVGLGGETQYF
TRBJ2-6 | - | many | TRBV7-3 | TGTGCCAGCAGCCCCAGGGGTGGGACTGGGGCCAACGTCCTGACTTTC | CASSPRGGTGANVLTF
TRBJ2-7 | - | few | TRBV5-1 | TGCGCCAGCAGCCTCGAAAACTCCTACGAGCAGTACTTC | CASSLENSYEQYF
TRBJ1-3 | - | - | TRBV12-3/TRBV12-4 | TGTGCCAGCAGTTATTCCGGGGGGGTTGGAAACACCATATATTTT | CASSYSGGVGNTIYF
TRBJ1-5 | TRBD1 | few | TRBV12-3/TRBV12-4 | TGTGCCAGCAGTTTACAGGGGGTCCAGCCCCAGCATTTT | CASSLQGVQPQHF
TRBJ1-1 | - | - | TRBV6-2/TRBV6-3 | TGTGCCAGCAGTTATTCGACAGGCGAAGCTTTCTTT | CASSYSTGEAFF
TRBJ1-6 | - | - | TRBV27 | TGTGCCAGCAGAGAGGGGAGAGCGGGCGGGACCCTCCACTTT | CASREGRAGGTLHF
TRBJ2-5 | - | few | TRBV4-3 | TGCGCCAGCAGCCTAACAGTAGGAGAAAAAGAGACCCAGTACTTC | CASSLTVGEKETQYF
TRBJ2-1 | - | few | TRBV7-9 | TGTGCCAGCAGCTTAGAAGTCAGCTCCCAAGAGCAGTTCTTC | CASSLEVSSQEQFF